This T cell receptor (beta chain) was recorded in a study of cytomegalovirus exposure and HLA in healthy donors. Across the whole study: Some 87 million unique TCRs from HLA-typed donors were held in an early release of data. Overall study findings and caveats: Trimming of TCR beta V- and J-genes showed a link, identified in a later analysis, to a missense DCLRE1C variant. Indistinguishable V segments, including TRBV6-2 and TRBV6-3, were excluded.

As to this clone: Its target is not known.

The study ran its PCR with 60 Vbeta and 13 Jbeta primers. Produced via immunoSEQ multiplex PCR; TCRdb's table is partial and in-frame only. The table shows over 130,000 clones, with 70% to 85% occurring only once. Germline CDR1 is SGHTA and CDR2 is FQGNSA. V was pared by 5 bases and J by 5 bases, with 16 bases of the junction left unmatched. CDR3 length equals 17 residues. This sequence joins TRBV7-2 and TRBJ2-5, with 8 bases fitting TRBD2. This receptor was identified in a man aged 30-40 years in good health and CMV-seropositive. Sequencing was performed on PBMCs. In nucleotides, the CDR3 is TGTGCCAGCAGCCCATCGATTGGAGCGGGGGTTGGGGAGACCCAGTACTTC. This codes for CASSPSIGAGVGETQYF.